The 17 T cell receptor beta chains given below trace back to one sample, sequenced in a study of blood T cells in healthy people across ages. Next came a second PCR, run for about 6 to 11 cycles, which used a sample-barcoded 5' primer along with a J-beta primer mix. One entry per CDR3 protein results from TCRdb running MiXCR on the 5' RACE reads. Of hundreds of thousands of distinct CDR3 sequences detected, around 31% appear once; the ten largest clones hold approximately 15%. The sequenced sample was blood. The origin of the receptors is an elderly woman in good health.

The gene calls are TRBV7-2 and TRBJ1-3; tentative D call: TRBD1 (6 bases). The CDR3 loop spans 15 amino acids. Germline V lookup: CDR1 SGHTA, CDR2 FQGNSA. The germline V and J ends were trimmed by 3 bases and 2 bases, with 11 bases remaining between them. CDR3 DNA sequence: TGTGCCAGCAGCTTGACAGGCTCGGCTGGAAACACCATATATTTT. Amino acid sequence: CASSLTGSAGNTIYF.

This chain uses TRBV4-2 with TRBJ2-7; the D call may be TRBD1 or TRBD2 (6 bases each). The J call may be in error: the DNA end matches TRBJ2-5 better. CDR3 length: 17 amino acids. From germline, CDR1 is LGHNA and CDR2 YNFKEQ. The CDR3 region is CASSQELPGAQGETQYF. CDR3 coding DNA: TGTGCCAGCAGCCAGGAATTACCGGGAGCCCAGGGGGAGACCCAGTACTTC.

The sample holds many counts of this clonotype. The chain joins TRBV4-1 to TRBJ1-5, with TRBD1 matching 8 bases. Germline trimming cut 3 bases from V and 3 bases from J; bases unmatched to any gene: 10. The CDR3 covers 17 residues. CDR1 MGHRA and CDR2 YSYEKL come from the germline V gene. The CDR3 DNA reads TGCGCCAGCAGCCAGGACATCAGGGGGCGCGACAATCAGCCCCAGCATTTT. Translating gives CASSQDIRGRDNQPQHF.

In its sample, this clonotype was seen many times. J is TRBJ2-3 and V is TRBV7-3, with a possible D match to TRBD1 (6 bases). Trimming pared 0 bases from V and 1 base from J, leaving 17 bases between. CDR1 is SGHTA and CDR2 is FQGTGA in the germline V gene. The CDR3 consists of 18 residues. The CDR3 region is CASSLTGARTSGTDTQYF. CDR3 coding DNA: TGTGCCAGCAGCTTAACGGGGGCACGTACCTCTGGCACAGATACGCAGTATTTT.

The chain is built from TRBV7-9 and TRBJ2-1; 10 bases agree with TRBD1. Germline V gene sequence: CDR1 SEHNR, CDR2 FQNEAQ (reference sequence). The CDR3 consists of 16 residues. V shed 5 bases, J shed 4 bases, and the junction held 8 bases outside the gene matches. The CDR3 reads CASSQPPGQGYNEQFF. The CDR3 DNA reads as TGTGCCAGCAGCCAACCCCCGGGACAGGGGTACAATGAGCAGTTCTTC.

Many counts were recorded for this clonotype. V and J are TRBV10-3 and TRBJ2-5, with D uncertain. Germline V gene sequence: CDR1 ENHRY, CDR2 SYGVKD. V was shortened by 0 bases and J by 5 bases, with 7 bases between the two germline ends. This CDR3 region has 13 residues. CDR3 sequence reads: CAISESSLETQYF. CDR3 DNA: TGTGCCATCAGTGAGTCATCACTCGAGACCCAGTACTTC.

In its sample, this clonotype was seen many times. The rearrangement links TRBV7-6 to TRBJ2-5; 7 nucleotides line up with TRBD1. The V and J ends lost 4 bases and 3 bases, in that order; junction bases with no gene match: 11. Germline lookup yields CDR1 SGHVS and CDR2 FNYEAQ. CDR3 length: 16 amino acids. CDR3 in amino acids: CASSSGQDFYEETQYF. CDR3 nucleotide sequence: TGTGCCAGCAGCTCCGGACAGGACTTTTACGAAGAGACCCAGTACTTC.

This clonotype was seen ten or more times. The V gene is TRBV3-1, the J gene TRBJ2-3; weak D call: TRBD1 (6 bases). The germline gives CDR1 LGHDT, CDR2 YNNKEL (reference sequence). V shed 4 bases and J shed 2 bases, with 10 bases lying between them. This CDR3 has 14 amino acids. The CDR3 nucleotides read TGTGCCAGCAGCCCCGGACAGAACACAGATACGCAGTATTTT. Its translation is CASSPGQNTDTQYF.

This clonotype was seen ten or more times. The chain uses TRBV9 and TRBJ2-1; TRBD2 agrees at 9 bases. The germline V gene has CDR1 SGDLS and CDR2 YYNGEE. This CDR3 is 16 amino acids long. J gave up 8 bases and V 0 bases, and 9 bases lay outside the gene matches. DNA for the CDR3: TGTGCCAGCAGCGTAGAATGGGCGGGGGGGCGGGATGAGCAGTTCTTC. It encodes CASSVEWAGGRDEQFF.

This clonotype was seen a few times. This may arise from a read error, as a much more abundant clone is one base away. The chain is built from TRBV20-1 and TRBJ2-1, with 10 bases matching TRBD1. Germline V lookup: CDR1 DFQATT, CDR2 SNEGSKA (reference sequence). With 6 bases clipped from V and 13 bases from J, the junction kept 18 bases outside the gene matches. The CDR3 totals 15 residues. CDR3 sequence reads: CSARKATGGRETQFF. In nucleotides, the CDR3 is TGCAGTGCGAGAAAGGCGACAGGGGGCCGGGAGACCCAGTTCTTC.

This clonotype was detected many times. CDR3 amino acids: CAIRTDSSGGLNEQFF. In DNA, the CDR3 is TGTGCCATCAGAACCGATTCGAGCGGGGGGCTCAATGAGCAGTTCTTC. The V and J genes are TRBV10-3 and TRBJ2-1; 9 positions match TRBD2. Germline CDR1 ENHRY, CDR2 SYGVKD. CDR3 length: 16 amino acids. Losses at the gene ends were 6 bases for V and 6 bases for J; bases not matched to a gene: 12.

This clonotype was seen a handful of times. A much bigger clone sits one base away, suggesting this may be a read error. This CDR3 is CAWRVKGQAYEQYF. DNA of the CDR3: TGTGCCTGGAGGGTGAAGGGACAGGCCTACGAGCAGTACTTC. The chain couples TRBV30 to TRBJ2-7; 8 nucleotides match TRBD1. The ends lost 3 bases at V and 2 bases at J; junction bases unmatched: 6. The CDR3 runs 14 residues. Per the germline V gene, CDR1 is GTSNPN and CDR2 is SVGIG (reference sequence).

As regards this clonotype: It may be a read error: a sequence one base away is much more abundant. V and J are TRBV12-3 or TRBV12-4 and TRBJ2-7; possible D gene TRBD1, 6 bases. V lost 6 bases to trimming and J lost 12 bases, with 24 bases between them. CDR3 length equals 14 residues. The CDR3 loop is CASSLPRQERTRYF. In nucleotides, the CDR3 is TGTGCCAGCAGCCTTCCCCGACAGGAGCGGACCCGGTACTTC.

This clonotype has just a few counts. This clone may be a read error of a much larger clone one base away. J is TRBJ2-5 and V is TRBV3-1, with D uncertain. With the DNA end fitting TRBJ2-7 better, the J assignment may be wrong. The CDR3 extends over 14 amino acids. Per the germline V gene, CDR1 is LGHDT and CDR2 is YNNKEL (reference sequence). The CDR3 DNA is TGTGCCAGCAGCCAATTCCCAGGTCGCGGCGAGCAGTACTTC. Translation gives CASSQFPGRGEQYF.

The sample holds many counts of this clonotype. This chain joins TRBV5-1 and TRBJ2-7; the D gene is possibly TRBD2 (6 bases). CDR1 SGHRS and CDR2 YFSETQ come from the germline V gene. CDR3 length: 17 residues. Between the trimmed V and J ends, which lost 0 bases and 0 bases, there was a span of 16 bases. The CDR3 sequence is CASSLDVKGGVSYEQYF. For the CDR3, the DNA is TGCGCCAGCAGCTTGGATGTTAAGGGCGGGGTCTCCTACGAGCAGTACTTC.

As to this clonotype: This clone may be a read error of a much larger clone one base away. The chain has TRBV5-1 and TRBJ2-6; D tentatively reads TRBD1 or TRBD2 (5 bases each). The CDR3 spans 18 residues. CDR1 SGHRS and CDR2 YFSETQ come from the germline V gene. V was trimmed by 4 bases and J by 0 bases, leaving 17 bases between them. The CDR3 DNA sequence: TGCGCCAGCAGCGGCCGGGGCAGTCTTTCCTCTGGGGCCAACGTCCTGACTTTC. Residues: CASSGRGSLSSGANVLTF.

V gene TRBV20-1 combines with J gene TRBJ1-4; 7 nucleotides agree with TRBD1. The ends lost 0 bases at V and 8 bases at J; junction bases unmatched: 9. Germline V gene sequence: CDR1 DFQATT, CDR2 SNEGSKA (reference sequence). The CDR3 is made up of 15 amino acids. In DNA, the CDR3 is TGCAGTGCTAGAGATCTCGGGACAGCGCAGGAAAAACTGTTTTTT. Its translation: CSARDLGTAQEKLFF.